This is a list of T cell receptor beta chains from one sample in a study of cytomegalovirus exposure and HLA in healthy donors. Clones were read by immunoSEQ multiplex PCR, and TCRdb kept only the in-frame ones, dropping some. The sample includes around 64,000 clones, 85% of them seen just once. Input material: PBMCs. The receptors stem from a female donor in good health and CMV-seronegative. Each CDR3 is given with its conserved first and last residue. D genes are given only for firm matches. Some rows have no size entry. The others give once, few or many, or a class for an expanded clone.

TRBD2	TRBV28	TRBJ2-7	.	TGTGCCAGCATTTCCCGCGGGACTAGCTCCTACGAGCAGTACTTC	CASISRGTSSYEQYF
.	TRBV29-1	TRBJ2-5	.	TGCAGCGTTGACTCAGAGACCCAGTACTTC	CSVDSETQYF
TRBD2	TRBV4-1	TRBJ2-5	.	TGCGCCAGCAGCCAACTCCTAGCGGGAATGGGAGAGACCCAGTACTTC	CASSQLLAGMGETQYF
.	TRBV10-3	TRBJ2-1	.	TGTGCCATCAGTGAGAAAGGGGGCGGGGACTCCTACAATGAGCAGTTCTTC	CAISEKGGGDSYNEQFF
TRBD1	TRBV6-6	TRBJ1-1	.	TGTGCCAGCACCCCGGCAGGGGGTTTCCCTGAAGCTTTCTTT	CASTPAGGFPEAFF
.	TRBV19	TRBJ2-1	once	TGTGCCAGTAGTATGGGCAGGGTTGATGAGCAGTTCTTC	CASSMGRVDEQFF
TRBD2	TRBV6-5	TRBJ2-1	few	TGTGCCACCAGTGTCGCGGGAGGGTACAATGAGCAGTTCTTC	CATSVAGGYNEQFF
.	TRBV6-6	TRBJ1-1	.	TGTGCCAGCAGTCTTGGTCTAATGAACACTGAAGCTTTCTTT	CASSLGLMNTEAFF
.	TRBV5-1	TRBJ2-2	.	TGCGCCAGCAGCTTGGGGGGCGGGGGCCTCACCTCGAACACCGGGGAGCTGTTTTTT	CASSLGGGGLTSNTGELFF
.	TRBV6-5	TRBJ1-5	.	TGTGCCAGCAGTTACTCGCGGTCTCAGCCCCAGCATTTT	CASSYSRSQPQHF
.	TRBV6-1	TRBJ1-2	once	TGTGCCAGCAATCTCCCGTGGCAGGGCTATGGCTACACCTTC	CASNLPWQGYGYTF
.	TRBV7-2	TRBJ1-2	.	TGTGCCAGCAGCTCCTACAGGCCTCGGAGCTACACCTTC	CASSSYRPRSYTF
.	TRBV2	TRBJ1-4	.	TGTGCCAGCAGTGTTGGGACACTAAATGAAAAACTGTTTTTT	CASSVGTLNEKLFF
TRBD1	TRBV6-5	TRBJ2-7	.	TGTGCCAGCAGGGGGACAGGGTCCTACGAGCAGTACTTC	CASRGTGSYEQYF
.	TRBV18	TRBJ2-5	.	TGTGCCAGCTCACCACCGAGTGGACAGGAGACCCAGTACTTC	CASSPPSGQETQYF
TRBD1	TRBV18	TRBJ2-6	.	TGTGCCAGCTCGTCGGGACAGGGCTCTGGGGCCAACGGCCTGACTTTC	CASSSGQGSGANGLTF
TRBD1	TRBV2	TRBJ1-1	.	TGTGCCAGCAGGTCTCGACAGGGTGAGAACACTGAAGCTTTCTTT	CASRSRQGENTEAFF
TRBD1	TRBV13	TRBJ2-7	.	TGTGCCAGCAGCACCCGGGACAGGGCGGACTACGAGCAGTACTTC	CASSTRDRADYEQYF
.	TRBV9	TRBJ1-3	.	TGTGCCAGCAGCGTAGATAGCCAGGGCGGAAACACCATATATTTT	CASSVDSQGGNTIYF
.	TRBV11-3	TRBJ2-5	.	TGTGCCAGCAGCGGCTGGCCTGAAGAGACCCAGTACTTC	CASSGWPEETQYF
.	TRBV6-5	TRBJ1-1	.	TGTGCCAGCAGTTATAACACCGGGACAAAGAACACTGAAGCTTTCTTT	CASSYNTGTKNTEAFF
.	TRBV19	TRBJ2-2	.	TGTGCCAGTAGTATAGTAGGGGGCACCGGGGAGCTGTTTTTT	CASSIVGGTGELFF
.	TRBV18	TRBJ1-3	few	TGTGCCAGCTCGTGGGACACCAGCTCTGGAAACACCATATATTTT	CASSWDTSSGNTIYF
TRBD2	TRBV4-3	TRBJ2-3	few	TGCGCCAGCAGCCAAGGTCAACTAGCGGGAAGGGCAGATACGCAGTATTTT	CASSQGQLAGRADTQYF
TRBD1	TRBV7-8	TRBJ1-4	.	TGTGCCAGCAGCCCCCCGAGGGGGCGACGGGAAAAACTGTTTTTT	CASSPPRGRREKLFF
TRBD2	TRBV6-4	TRBJ2-1	.	TGTGCCAGCAGTCCATTAGCGGGGGGCCAATACAATGAGCAGTTCTTC	CASSPLAGGQYNEQFF
TRBD1	TRBV6-1	TRBJ1-1	.	TGTGCCAGCAGTGGCCCACAGGGGATTAGGACTGAAGCTTTCTTT	CASSGPQGIRTEAFF